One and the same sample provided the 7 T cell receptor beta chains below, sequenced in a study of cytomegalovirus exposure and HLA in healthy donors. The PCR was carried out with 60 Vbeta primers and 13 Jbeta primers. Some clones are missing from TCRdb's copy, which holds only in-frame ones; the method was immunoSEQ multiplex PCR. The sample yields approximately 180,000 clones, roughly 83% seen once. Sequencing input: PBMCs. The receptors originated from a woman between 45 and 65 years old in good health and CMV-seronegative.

CDR3 region: CAWSPAGTGLGNTIYF. DNA of the CDR3: TGTGCCTGGAGTCCCGCCGGGACAGGGCTTGGAAACACCATATATTTT. The chain combines TRBV30 with TRBJ1-3; 9 nucleotides match TRBD1. The CDR3 sequence is 16 residues long. V lost 2 bases and J lost 3; bases outside the gene matches: 8. Germline values: CDR1 GTSNPN, CDR2 SVGIG (reference sequence).

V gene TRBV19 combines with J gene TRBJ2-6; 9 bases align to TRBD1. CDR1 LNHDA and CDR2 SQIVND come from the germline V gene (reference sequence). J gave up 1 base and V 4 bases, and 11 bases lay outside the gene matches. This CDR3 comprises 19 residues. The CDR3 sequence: CASSKRGDRVTSGANVLTF. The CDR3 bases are TGTGCCAGTAGTAAAAGGGGGGACAGGGTGACTTCTGGGGCCAACGTCCTGACTTTC.

The CDR3 reads CASSPAGGAEPQHF. The CDR3 DNA sequence: TGTGCCAGCTCACCTGCAGGGGGCGCGGAGCCCCAGCATTTT. The J gene is TRBJ1-5, the V gene TRBV18; 8 nucleotides agree with TRBD1. After removal of 3 bases from V and 8 bases from J, the junction contained 6 bases not matched to a gene. CDR1 is KGHSH and CDR2 is LQKENI in the germline V gene. The length of the CDR3 is 14 residues.

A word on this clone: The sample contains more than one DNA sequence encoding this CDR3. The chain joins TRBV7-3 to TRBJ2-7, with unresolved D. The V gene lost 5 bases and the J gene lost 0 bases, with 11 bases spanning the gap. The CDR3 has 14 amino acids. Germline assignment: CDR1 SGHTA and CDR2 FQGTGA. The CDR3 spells CASSRDRSSYEQYF. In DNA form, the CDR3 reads TGTGCCAGCAGCCGAGATAGGAGCTCCTACGAGCAGTACTTC. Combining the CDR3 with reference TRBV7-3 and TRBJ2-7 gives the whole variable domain GAGVSQTPSNKVTEKGKYVELRCDPISGHTALYWYRQSLGQGPEFLIYFQGTGAADDSGLPNDRFFAVRPEGSVSTLKIQRTERGDSAVYLCASSRDRSSYEQYFGPGTRLTVT.

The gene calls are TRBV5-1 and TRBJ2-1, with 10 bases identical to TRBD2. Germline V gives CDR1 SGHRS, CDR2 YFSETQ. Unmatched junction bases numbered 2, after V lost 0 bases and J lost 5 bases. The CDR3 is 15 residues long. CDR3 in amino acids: CASSLVLAGDNEQFF. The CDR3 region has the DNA TGCGCCAGCAGCTTGGTTCTAGCGGGAGACAATGAGCAGTTCTTC.

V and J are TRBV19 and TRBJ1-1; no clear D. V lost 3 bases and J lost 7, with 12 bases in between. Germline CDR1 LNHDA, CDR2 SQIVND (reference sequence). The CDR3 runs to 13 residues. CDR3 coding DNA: TGTGCCAGTAGTATCAGTCGGGGTAGTGAAGCTTTCTTT. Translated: CASSISRGSEAFF.

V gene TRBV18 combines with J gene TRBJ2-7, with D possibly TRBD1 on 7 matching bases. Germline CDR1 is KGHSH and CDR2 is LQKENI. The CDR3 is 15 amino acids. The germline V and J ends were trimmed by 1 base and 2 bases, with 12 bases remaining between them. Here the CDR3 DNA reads TGTGCCAGCTCACCACGCCAGGGGGGCACCTACGAGCAGTACTTC. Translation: CASSPRQGGTYEQYF.